Listed below are T cell receptor beta chains from one sample, sequenced in a study of shared clonotypes between healthy human individuals. Assay used: immunoSEQ multiplex PCR; TCRdb lists only in-frame clones, some missing. This sample carries 550,000 to 800,000 clones, around 90% of them seen once, and the ten largest clones take around a third. The specimen was memory CD8+ T cells from PBMCs. The receptor set was obtained from a man younger than 35 in good health. Some clones in this sample may be carry-over from other donors' samples. Both conserved end residues are trimmed from each CDR3. The order of the fields is V gene, CDR3 protein.

TRBV6-1 | AGGEPFYSNQPQH
TRBV9 | ASSSRQGGTGELF
TRBV4-3 | ASSQEWTGEDEKLF
TRBV29-1 | SVDAGETSYNEQF
TRBV4-2 | ASSHPGANTEAF
TRBV10-3 | ATLGDVNEQF
TRBV6-1 | ASKGWDSSLNEQY
TRBV6-5 | ASSYGSQVPEAF
TRBV5-5 | ASSPEGRPVAKNIQY
TRBV6-4 | ASDEGRGDEQY
TRBV7-9 | ASSLGPPSGNQPQH
TRBV30 | AWSVGQLAQTYGYT
TRBV28 | ASSFRTAPNYGYT
TRBV27 | ASSLTGQGPTNYGYT
TRBV19 | ASSVDRGSYNEQF
TRBV27 | ASSPSGPYINYGYT
TRBV19 | ASSGASSGNTIY
TRBV29-1 | SARTAGTGANVLT
TRBV27 | ASSRYNEQF
TRBV15 | ATSSSPQRVGNEQF
TRBV7-6 | ASSQTSGFYNEQF
TRBV28 | ASSPPWDRAGYT
TRBV5-4 | ASRFTSGARGGELF
TRBV7-9 | ASSSAVRGSYGYT
TRBV28 | ASSDFGVPSIQPQH
TRBV4-1 | ASTWTSESEQF